The 11 T cell receptor beta chains in this list originate from one sample, sequenced in a study of Ad26.COV2.S vaccination and SARS-CoV-2 variants. Only in-frame clones appear in the TCRdb table, and some are missing; sequencing was by immunoSEQ multiplex PCR. The repertoire consists of about 350,000 clones, with around 92% occurring once and the leading ten covering 3% to 5%. Here the sequenced sample was peripheral blood, taken after recovery from COVID-19. The receptors were sampled from a human donor who had recovered from COVID-19.

The chain carries TRBV7-9 and TRBJ1-5; no reliable D call. Trimming stripped 5 bases from V and 4 bases from J, with 9 bases between. The length of the CDR3 is 13 residues. Germline V gene sequence: CDR1 SEHNR, CDR2 FQNEAQ (reference sequence). The CDR3 is CASSPSGNQPQHF. The CDR3 nucleotides are TGTGCCAGCAGCCCCTCCGGAAATCAGCCCCAGCATTTT.

The chain employs TRBV3-1 (or the pseudogene TRBV3-2) and TRBJ2-1; 7 bases align to TRBD2. Germline CDR1 is LGHDT and CDR2 is YNNKEL (reference sequence). The CDR3 spans 13 residues. With 8 bases clipped from V and 7 bases from J, the junction kept 8 bases outside the gene matches. The CDR3 spells CASHTRGGNEQFF. The CDR3 nucleotides read TGTGCCAGCCACACCCGGGGAGGGAATGAGCAGTTCTTC.

This clone has just one count. The chain couples TRBV2 to TRBJ2-3, with 10 bases lining up with TRBD2. The germline V gene has CDR1 SNHLY and CDR2 FYNNEI. Trimming removed 5 bases from V and 1 base from J; junction bases left unmatched: 6. The CDR3 covers 16 residues. CDR3 loop: CASSLLAGRGTDTQYF. The CDR3 region has the DNA TGTGCCAGCAGTCTACTAGCGGGGAGAGGCACAGATACGCAGTATTTT.

The chain has TRBV7-3 and TRBJ2-5; D remains ambiguous. With 5 bases removed from V and 6 bases from J, the gap between germline ends came to 19 bases. This CDR3 has 15 amino acids. CDR1 and CDR2 from the germline V gene are SGHTA and FQGTGA. CDR3 in amino acids: CASSATGGPGKTQYF. Written as DNA, the CDR3 is TGTGCCAGCAGCGCCACCGGTGGGCCTGGGAAGACCCAGTACTTC.

This CDR3 is CASSYSGGAAKNIQYF. For the CDR3, the DNA is TGTGCCAGCAGTTATAGCGGGGGGGCTGCCAAAAACATTCAGTACTTC. The chain carries TRBV5-6 and TRBJ2-4; 11 positions agree with TRBD2. The CDR3 has 16 amino acids. Germline CDR1 is SGHDT and CDR2 is YYEEEE. The ends lost 5 bases at V and 1 base at J; junction bases unmatched: 5.

The rearrangement links TRBV27 to TRBJ2-4; possible D gene TRBD2, 7 bases. This CDR3 spans 16 amino acids. Trimming took 4 bases from V and 2 from J, leaving 15 bases between them. Germline V gene data show CDR1 as MNHEY and CDR2 as SMNVEV (reference sequence). CDR3 bases: TGTGCCAGCAGTTACCTAGGGGGGGCTTCCAAAAACATTCAGTACTTC. It codes for CASSYLGGASKNIQYF.

This clone was observed once. This chain connects TRBV19 to TRBJ2-7; the match to TRBD1 covers 10 bases. The CDR3 covers 15 residues. The V and J ends lost 5 bases and 3 bases, in that order; junction bases with no gene match: 7. The germline V gene has CDR1 LNHDA and CDR2 SQIVND (reference sequence). The CDR3 loop reads CASSSGTGVYYEQYF. The CDR3, as DNA: TGTGCCAGTAGTTCCGGGACAGGGGTTTACTACGAGCAGTACTTC. Looking up the rest from reference TRBV19 and TRBJ2-7 gives the full variable domain: DGGITQSPKYLFRKEGQNVTLSCEQNLNHDAMYWYRQDPGQGLRLIYYSQIVNDFQKGDIAEGYSVSREKKESFPLTVTSAQKNPTAFYLCASSSGTGVYYEQYFGPGTRLTVT.

This chain links TRBV5-5 with TRBJ1-5; D not certain. The CDR3 contains 16 residues. Trimming took 0 bases from V and 3 from J, leaving 13 bases between them. CDR1 and CDR2 (germline): SGHKS, YYEKEE (reference sequence). CDR3 loop: CASSLGAKHLNQPQHF. The CDR3 DNA reads as TGTGCCAGCAGCTTGGGTGCGAAGCACCTCAATCAGCCCCAGCATTTT.

This clone appeared a single time. The chain combines TRBV9 with TRBJ2-2, with TRBD1 identical over 7 bases. From germline, CDR1 is SGDLS and CDR2 YYNGEE. The CDR3 length is 21 residues. V was pared by 2 bases and J by 6 bases, with 25 bases of the junction left unmatched. CDR3 sequence reads: CASSVIHLRRGQDRRPGELFF. In DNA form, the CDR3 reads TGTGCCAGCAGCGTTATACACCTGAGAAGGGGGCAGGACCGGCGTCCCGGGGAGCTGTTTTTT.

This rearrangement joins TRBV19 to TRBJ1-5; D is perhaps TRBD1 (6 bases). Germline CDR1 LNHDA, CDR2 SQIVND (reference sequence). V shed 4 bases and J shed 6 bases, with 13 bases lying between them. The CDR3 consists of 14 residues. CDR3 coding DNA: TGTGCCAGTAGTACCCAGGGGCCCAGTCAGCCCCAGCATTTT. It translates to CASSTQGPSQPQHF.

This chain links TRBV10-3 with TRBJ2-7, with 8 bases aligning to TRBD1. Germline loops: CDR1 ENHRY, CDR2 SYGVKD. The CDR3 is made up of 14 amino acids. The V segment lost 6 bases and the J segment 4 bases; nucleotides outside the gene matches: 8. The CDR3 nucleotides are TGTGCCATCAGGACGACAGGGGCGGGGTACGAGCAGTACTTC. Its protein product is CAIRTTGAGYEQYF.